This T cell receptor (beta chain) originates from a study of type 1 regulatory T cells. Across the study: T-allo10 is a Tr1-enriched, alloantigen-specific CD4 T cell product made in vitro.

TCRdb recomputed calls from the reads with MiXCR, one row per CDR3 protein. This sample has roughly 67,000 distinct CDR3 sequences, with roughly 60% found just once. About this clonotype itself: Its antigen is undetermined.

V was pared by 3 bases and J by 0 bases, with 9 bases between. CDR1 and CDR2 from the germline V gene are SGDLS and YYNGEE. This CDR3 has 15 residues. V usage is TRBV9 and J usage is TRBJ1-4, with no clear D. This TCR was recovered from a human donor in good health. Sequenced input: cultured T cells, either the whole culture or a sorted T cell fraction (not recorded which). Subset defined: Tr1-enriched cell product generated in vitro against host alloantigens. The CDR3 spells CASSAREATNEKLFF. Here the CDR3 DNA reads TGTGCCAGCAGCGCACGAGAAGCAACTAATGAAAAACTGTTTTTT.